Described below is a single TCR beta chain sequence and its context. Its antigen is not known. The data derive from a study of shared clonotypes between healthy human individuals. V lost 1 base and J 0 bases, leaving 13 bases between the germline ends. CDR3 length: 17 residues. Germline V gene sequence: CDR1 KGHSH, CDR2 LQKENI. Each replicate PCR on the sorted subsets used about 0.2 ug DNA (around 30,000 T cell genomes). The table came from immunoSEQ multiplex PCR; TCRdb's copy has only in-frame clones and leaves some out. The sample contains over a million clones, roughly 96% of which appear only once. Study-level findings and limits: Clonotype sharing among donors was thought likely to change with sequencing depth.

The sequencing input was naive CD4+ T cells sorted from blood. Subset meaning: CD45RA+ positively selected. The TCR sequence derives from a young man in good health. The chain is built from TRBV18 and TRBJ1-3; perhaps TRBD1 as D (5 bases). In nucleotides, the CDR3 is TGTGCCAGCTCACCACTCGGTCGAGGGACCTCTGGAAACACCATATATTTT. Protein sequence: CASSPLGRGTSGNTIYF.